This TCR beta chain appears in the sequencing data of a study of T-cell memory formation after mild COVID-19. The CDR3 runs to 15 residues. From germline, CDR1 is SGHDN and CDR2 FVKESK. Trimming removed 2 bases at V and 5 bases at J, with 13 bases between. TCRdb redid the calling of the 5' RACE reads with MiXCR, one entry per CDR3 protein. This table holds approximately 490,000 distinct CDR3 sequences, roughly 21% found once. This clonotype turned up a few times. V gene TRBV14 combines with J gene TRBJ2-1; tentatively, D is TRBD1 or TRBD2 (5 bases each). Sequencing used PBMCs or a T cell subset sorted from them (not recorded which). This TCR derives from an adult woman who had mild COVID-19 (a few samples of this study predate the infection). Cell type and time point are not known. The CDR3 loop is CASSQLRDGHNEQFF. The CDR3 DNA sequence: TGTGCCAGCAGCCAACTAAGGGACGGACACAATGAGCAGTTCTTC.